This TCR beta chain was identified in a study of control samples from healthy donors and cancer patients. Clones were read by immunoSEQ multiplex PCR, and TCRdb kept only the in-frame ones, dropping some. In the table there are about 160,000 clones, roughly 95% of which are singletons. The sequenced sample consisted of blood. The clonotype was recovered from a woman in her 30s in good health.

Written as DNA, the CDR3 is TGTGCCAGTCACGAGGGGAATAAGGCTGAAGCTTTCTTT. Translating gives CASHEGNKAEAFF. The J gene is TRBJ1-1, the V gene TRBV10-3, with D tentatively TRBD1 (5 bases). Trimming stripped 10 bases from V and 6 bases from J, with 18 bases between. The CDR3 runs 13 residues. Germline V lookup: CDR1 ENHRY, CDR2 SYGVKD.